A selection of T cell receptor beta chains follows, all from one sample in a study of T cells in Graves' hyperthyroidism and ophthalmopathy. TCRdb reprocessed the multiplex PCR reads via MiXCR and lists one record per CDR3 protein. The sample lists about 380,000 distinct CDR3 sequences, roughly 14% occurring once. Sequences were obtained from blood. The receptors stem from a woman aged 55-70 years with Graves' hyperthyroidism. The CDR3 runs from the conserved cysteine through the conserved F or W. The D gene is left open where the match is weak. Part of the rows lack a size; the others show once, few, many or a class for expanded clones.

abundance	v_gene	j_gene	d_gene	CDR3nt	CDR3aa
few	TRBV12-3/TRBV12-4	TRBJ2-4	TRBD1	TGTGCCAGCAGACGGACAGGGGGCGCAACCAAAAACATTCAGTACTTC	CASRRTGGATKNIQYF
many	TRBV30	TRBJ2-1	-	TGTGCCCTGCGCGCGGGCGGATACTACAATGAGCAGTTCTTC	CALRAGGYYNEQFF
-	TRBV12-3/TRBV12-4	TRBJ2-7	TRBD1	TGTGCCAGCAGTACAGGGGGGCCCGTCGAGCAGTACTTC	CASSTGGPVEQYF
many	TRBV20-1	TRBJ2-7	-	TGCAGTGCTAGAGATAGGGCTAGCGCTTCCTACGAGCAGTACTTC	CSARDRASASYEQYF
many	TRBV6-1	TRBJ1-1	-	TGTGCCAGCAGTGAAGATCTCGGGAAAGCGACTGAAGCTTTCTTT	CASSEDLGKATEAFF
-	TRBV6-1	TRBJ2-7	-	TGTGCCAGCAGTGAAAACAGGGCGGTTCCCTACGAGCAGTACTTC	CASSENRAVPYEQYF
many	TRBV28	TRBJ2-5	-	TGTGCCAGCAGTGCAACCTCAGGGTATCAAGAGACCCAGTACTTC	CASSATSGYQETQYF
many	TRBV5-1	TRBJ1-3	TRBD1	TGCGCCAGCAGCCTCAGGGGGCTTGGAAACACCATATATTTT	CASSLRGLGNTIYF
many	TRBV28	TRBJ2-7	-	TGTGCCAGCAGTAGGCTCAGTTTAGGGTCGCGTTACGAGCAGTACTTC	CASSRLSLGSRYEQYF
many	TRBV20-1	TRBJ2-3	-	TGCAGTGCTAGAAGAGTTATTGGCACAGATACGCAGTATTTT	CSARRVIGTDTQYF
-	TRBV5-1	TRBJ2-5	TRBD2	TGCGCCAGCAGCTCGTCCGGGACTAGCCAAGAGACCCAGTACTTC	CASSSSGTSQETQYF
many	TRBV5-1	TRBJ1-2	TRBD1	TGCGCCAGCAGCTTCACAGGGGAGGTGGATGGCTACACCTTC	CASSFTGEVDGYTF
many	TRBV12-3/TRBV12-4	TRBJ2-3	TRBD1	TGTGCCAGCAGAGCCACGGGACAGGGAGTTGATACGCAGTATTTT	CASRATGQGVDTQYF
-	TRBV5-4	TRBJ2-2	-	TGTGCCAGCAGCTTGCCAGGGTGGGGCACCGGGGAGCTGTTTTTT	CASSLPGWGTGELFF
few	TRBV6-1	TRBJ2-2	-	TGTGCCAGCGGTCCGACAGTGAACACCGGGGAGCTGTTTTTT	CASGPTVNTGELFF
many	TRBV2	TRBJ2-5	-	TGTGCCAGCAGGACAGGTTACATCGAGACCCAGTACTTC	CASRTGYIETQYF
many	TRBV28	TRBJ2-7	TRBD1	TGTGCCAGCAGGGAGAGACAGGGTTCCTACGAGCAGTACTTC	CASRERQGSYEQYF
many	TRBV7-3	TRBJ2-3	-	TGTGCCAGCAGCCCCCATCGGGGCACAGATACGCAGTATTTT	CASSPHRGTDTQYF
-	TRBV9	TRBJ1-3	-	TGTGCCAGCAGCGTAGAGCCCCGGGTCGGCTCTGGAAACACCATATATTTT	CASSVEPRVGSGNTIYF
few	TRBV18	TRBJ2-6	TRBD2	TGTGCCAGCTCATCTAGGGGACTAGCGGAAAGCTCTGGGGCCAACGTCCTGACTTTC	CASSSRGLAESSGANVLTF
few	TRBV6-5	TRBJ1-3	-	TGTGCCAGCAGTCACGATGGGACCCGGACGACAGCTGGAAACACCATATATTTT	CASSHDGTRTTAGNTIYF
many	TRBV30	TRBJ2-1	-	TGTGCCTGGAGTGTACGGCCCCGGCCCTACAATGAGCAGTTCTTC	CAWSVRPRPYNEQFF
-	TRBV5-1	TRBJ2-2	-	TGCGCCAGCAGCTTGGCGCAGGGCGACGGGGAGCTGTTTTTT	CASSLAQGDGELFF
many	TRBV11-1	TRBJ1-3	-	TGTGCCAGCAGCTCATCGAGGGTGGAATCTGGAAACACCATATATTTT	CASSSSRVESGNTIYF
many	TRBV5-1	TRBJ2-2	TRBD2	TGCGCCAGCAGCTGGGGACTAGCGGGATTCGGCGGGGAGCTGTTTTTT	CASSWGLAGFGGELFF
-	TRBV20-1	TRBJ2-7	TRBD1	TGCAGTGCCGAAAGGGACAGCTACGAGCAGTACTTC	CSAERDSYEQYF
many	TRBV2	TRBJ1-3	-	TGTGCCAGCAGCACCGGGACTTTAGGAAACACCATATATTTT	CASSTGTLGNTIYF
-	TRBV5-1	TRBJ2-5	TRBD1	TGCGCCAGCAGCTCCCAGGCAGGGGGCGGGGAGACCCAGTACTTC	CASSSQAGGGETQYF
many	TRBV6-1	TRBJ1-1	-	TGTGCCAGCACCCAGGACCTGGAAGCTTTCTTT	CASTQDLEAFF
many	TRBV29-1	TRBJ2-7	-	TGCAGCGTTGTTTGGGGGTTCGAGCAGTACTTC	CSVVWGFEQYF